The clone carrying this T cell receptor beta chain appeared many times. The antigen is undetermined. This sample was included in a study of T-cell memory formation after mild COVID-19. Study-wide findings and caveats: Cross-reactive memory seemingly joined, as some responding clones were found in pre-infection memory.

Via MiXCR, TCRdb re-called the 5' RACE reads, giving one row per CDR3 protein. The sample records hundreds of thousands of distinct CDR3 sequences, approximately 20% being singletons. V lost 5 bases to trimming and J lost 7 bases, with 14 bases between them. The germline V gene has CDR1 KGHDR and CDR2 SFDVKD. The CDR3 covers 13 residues. The rearrangement links TRBV24-1 to TRBJ2-7; perhaps D is TRBD1 or TRBD2 (5 bases each). The sample taken for sequencing was PBMCs or a T cell subset sorted from them (not recorded which). This receptor was obtained from an adult woman who had mild COVID-19 (a few samples of this study predate the infection). Cell type and time point are not known. The CDR3: CATSGGSAKEQYF. The CDR3 coding sequence is TGTGCCACCAGTGGGGGGAGTGCAAAAGAGCAGTACTTC.